The 2 T cell receptor beta chains below all came from one sample that was sequenced in a study of cytomegalovirus exposure and HLA in healthy donors. Vbeta (60) and Jbeta (13) primers were used in the PCR. TCRdb keeps only in-frame clones here, not all; method: immunoSEQ multiplex PCR. The sample consists of 150,000 to 200,000 clones, around 79% of them appearing once. Sequencing input: PBMCs. The receptors shown here come from a woman between 50 and 59 years old in good health and CMV-seronegative.

The rearrangement uses TRBV19 and TRBJ2-7; TRBD1 agrees at 9 bases. The CDR3 is made up of 14 amino acids. Germline CDR1 and CDR2: LNHDA and SQIVND (reference sequence). The V segment lost 6 bases and the J segment 1 base; nucleotides outside the gene matches: 4. CDR3 sequence (DNA): TGTGCCAGTAGGACAGGACAGGGGTCCTACGAGCAGTACTTC. Translated: CASRTGQGSYEQYF.

CDR3 sequence (DNA): TGCAGCTCGTTGTGGGGGACTAGCGGGAGGACAGATACGCAGTATTTT. As protein: CSSLWGTSGRTDTQYF. The rearrangement links TRBV29-1 to TRBJ2-3, with 15 bases matching TRBD2. The V and J ends lost 8 bases and 3 bases, in that order; junction bases with no gene match: 9. The CDR3 consists of 16 residues. Looked up from germline, CDR1 is SQVTM and CDR2 is ANQGSEA.